Listed below are T cell receptor beta chains from one sample, sequenced in a study of CD4 T cells in relation to SARS-CoV-2 and coronaviruses. This table comes from immunoSEQ multiplex PCR, and its TCRdb copy is limited to in-frame clones, with some not included. The data show 25,000 to 30,000 clones, 70% to 80% seen once. Their antigen targets remain unknown. Input material: CD4+ T cells from PBMCs, cultured in vitro. These receptors were obtained from a human donor in good health. Both conserved end residues are part of each CDR3. The D gene is left open where the match is weak. Some rows have no size entry. The others give once, few or many, or a class for an expanded clone.

CDR3nt,CDR3aa,j_gene,v_gene,abundance,d_gene
TGTGCCGGCCGCGGACAGGGACTCCAAGCGGGCGAGCAGTACTTC,CAGRGQGLQAGEQYF,TRBJ2-7,TRBV6-5,NA,TRBD1
TGTGCCAGCAGGGGCCAGATGATACAAGAGACCCAGTACTTC,CASRGQMIQETQYF,TRBJ2-5,TRBV5-5,NA,NA
TGTGCCAGCAGCGCCACGGGACTCACTAACTATGGCTACACCTTC,CASSATGLTNYGYTF,TRBJ1-2,TRBV6-5,NA,NA
TGTGCCAGCACCCTGGGGGTTGGGCAGGGGGCTGTCGAGCAGTACTTC,CASTLGVGQGAVEQYF,TRBJ2-7,TRBV6-6,NA,TRBD1
TGTGCCAGCTCACCCGGCAATCAGCCCCAGCATTTT,CASSPGNQPQHF,TRBJ1-5,TRBV18,few,NA
TGTGCCAGCAGCCGCCAGATTGGGGGGGCCTATGGCTACACCTTC,CASSRQIGGAYGYTF,TRBJ1-2,TRBV7-8,NA,NA
TGCGCCAGCAGCCAAGATGAGGGGGCATTTGGCTACACCTTC,CASSQDEGAFGYTF,TRBJ1-2,TRBV4-3,NA,TRBD1
TGTGCCAGCAGCCGGGGGACTGAAGCTTTCTTT,CASSRGTEAFF,TRBJ1-1,TRBV12-3/TRBV12-4,NA,NA
TGTGCCAGCAGCCTCCAACCGGGAACACAAGAGACCCAGTACTTC,CASSLQPGTQETQYF,TRBJ2-5,TRBV7-2,NA,NA
TGTGCCAGCAGCTTGGTCGGGACTGCGAGAGAAGCTTTCTTT,CASSLVGTAREAFF,TRBJ1-1,TRBV5-8,NA,NA
TGCGCCAGCGCTCTGGGACAGGGTAAGAGTGAGCAGTTCTTC,CASALGQGKSEQFF,TRBJ2-1,TRBV5-1,once,TRBD1
TGCGCCAGCAGCGCAGGACAAGACATCAGCTATGGCTACACCTTC,CASSAGQDISYGYTF,TRBJ1-2,TRBV5-1,once,NA
TGTGCCTTGGGACTGGACTCCTACAATGAGCAGTTCTTC,CALGLDSYNEQFF,TRBJ2-1,TRBV30,NA,NA
TGTGCCAGCAGCCAATTCGTGGGGGCCTACGAGCAGTACTTC,CASSQFVGAYEQYF,TRBJ2-7,TRBV16,NA,NA
TGTGCCAGTAGTGGGCCCAGGTCCTACACCGGGGAGCTGTTTTTT,CASSGPRSYTGELFF,TRBJ2-2,TRBV19,once,NA